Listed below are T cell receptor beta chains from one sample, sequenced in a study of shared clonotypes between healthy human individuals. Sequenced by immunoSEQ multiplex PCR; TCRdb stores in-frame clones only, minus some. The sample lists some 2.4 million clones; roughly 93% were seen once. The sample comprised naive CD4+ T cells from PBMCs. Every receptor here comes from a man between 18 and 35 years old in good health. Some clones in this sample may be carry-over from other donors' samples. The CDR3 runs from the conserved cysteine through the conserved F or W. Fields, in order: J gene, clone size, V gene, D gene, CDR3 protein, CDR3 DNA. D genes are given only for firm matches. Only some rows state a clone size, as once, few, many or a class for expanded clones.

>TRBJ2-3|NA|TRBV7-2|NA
CASSLGLRGTSTDTQYF
TGTGCCAGCAGCTTAGGTCTCCGCGGAACTAGCACAGATACGCAGTATTTT
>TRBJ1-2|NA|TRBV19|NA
CASSIAGTLGPHGYTF
TGTGCCAGTAGTATTGCGGGGACATTGGGCCCACATGGCTACACCTTC
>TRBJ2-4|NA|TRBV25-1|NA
CASSAAGKEGIQYF
TGTGCCAGCTCGGCGGCAGGGAAAGAGGGCATTCAGTACTTC
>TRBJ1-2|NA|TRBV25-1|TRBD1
CASSDPRQGASIGYGYTF
TGTGCCAGCAGTGACCCCCGGCAGGGGGCGAGTATAGGCTATGGCTACACCTTC
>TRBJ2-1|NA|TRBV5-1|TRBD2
CASSGSSGSGEQFF
TGCGCCAGCAGCGGGTCTAGCGGGAGTGGTGAGCAGTTCTTC
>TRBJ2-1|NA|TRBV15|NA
CATSRAQEGRPQFF
TGTGCCACCAGCAGGGCACAAGAAGGACGCCCCCAGTTCTTC
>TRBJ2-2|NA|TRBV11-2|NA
CASSLAWWRAGELFF
TGTGCCAGCAGCTTAGCCTGGTGGAGGGCCGGGGAGCTGTTTTTT
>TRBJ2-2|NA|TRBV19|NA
CASTIGVNTGELFF
TGTGCCAGTACTATTGGAGTGAACACCGGGGAGCTGTTTTTT
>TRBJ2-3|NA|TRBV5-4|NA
CASSKTGTRTDTQYF
TGTGCCAGCAGCAAAACCGGGACCCGGACAGATACGCAGTATTTT
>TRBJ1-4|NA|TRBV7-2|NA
CASSTVGGRGGGEKLFF
TGTGCCAGCAGCACCGTTGGGGGGAGGGGTGGTGGTGAAAAACTGTTTTTT
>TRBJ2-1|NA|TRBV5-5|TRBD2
CASSQGLAGKNEQFF
TGTGCCAGCAGCCAGGGACTAGCGGGAAAGAATGAGCAGTTCTTC
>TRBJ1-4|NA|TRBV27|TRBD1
CASTTLRRGQFNEKLFF
TGTGCCAGCACCACCTTAAGAAGGGGACAGTTTAATGAAAAACTGTTTTTT
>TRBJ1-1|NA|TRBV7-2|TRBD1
CASSSQQGSGTEAFF
TGTGCCAGCAGCTCTCAACAGGGGTCGGGTACTGAAGCTTTCTTT
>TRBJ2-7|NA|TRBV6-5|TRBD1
CATGQGHYEQYF
TGTGCCACCGGACAGGGTCACTACGAGCAGTACTTC
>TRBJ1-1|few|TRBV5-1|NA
CASSSTGSPEAFF
TGCGCCAGCAGCTCAACAGGCTCCCCTGAAGCTTTCTTT
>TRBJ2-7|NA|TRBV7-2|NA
CASSLVAGKGRAGEQYF
TGTGCCAGCAGCTTAGTTGCGGGAAAAGGTCGCGCGGGAGAGCAGTACTTC
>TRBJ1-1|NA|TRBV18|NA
CASSPPVSREAEAFF
TGTGCCAGCTCACCCCCTGTGAGCAGGGAGGCTGAAGCTTTCTTT
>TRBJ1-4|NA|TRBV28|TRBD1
CASSSGGVGATNEKLFF
TGTGCCAGCAGTTCAGGGGGTGTGGGGGCAACTAATGAAAAACTGTTTTTT
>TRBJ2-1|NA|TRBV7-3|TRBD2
CASSLRTSGRDEQFF
TGTGCCAGCAGCTTAAGGACTAGCGGGAGGGATGAGCAGTTCTTC
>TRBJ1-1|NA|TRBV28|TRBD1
CASSFRSWTGGLAEAFF
TGTGCCAGCAGTTTCCGTAGTTGGACAGGGGGCTTAGCTGAAGCTTTCTTT
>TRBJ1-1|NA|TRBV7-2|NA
CASSLLGRATEAFF
TGTGCCAGCAGCTTACTAGGCAGGGCGACTGAAGCTTTCTTT
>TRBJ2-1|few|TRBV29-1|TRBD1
CSGQGGEQFF
TGCAGCGGACAGGGGGGTGAGCAGTTCTTC
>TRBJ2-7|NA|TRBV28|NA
CASSRPTTYEQYF
TGTGCCAGCAGTCGGCCGACAACCTACGAGCAGTACTTC
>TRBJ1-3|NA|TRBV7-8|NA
CASSLEVGNTIYF
TGTGCCAGCAGCTTAGAAGTCGGAAACACCATATATTTT
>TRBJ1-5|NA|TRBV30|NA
CAWSAGDQPQHF
TGTGCCTGGAGTGCGGGGGATCAGCCCCAGCATTTT
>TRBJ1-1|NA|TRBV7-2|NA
CASSLSLAANTEAFF
TGTGCCAGCAGCCTATCCCTGGCCGCGAACACTGAAGCTTTCTTT
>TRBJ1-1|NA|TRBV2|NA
CASSESGGGNTEAFF
TGTGCCAGCAGTGAAAGTGGGGGAGGGAACACTGAAGCTTTCTTT
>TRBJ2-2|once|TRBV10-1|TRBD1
CASSERETGDNTGELFF
TGCGCCAGCAGTGAGAGGGAGACAGGGGATAACACCGGGGAGCTGTTTTTT
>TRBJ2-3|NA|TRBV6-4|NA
CASSDSRATDTQYF
TGTGCCAGCAGTGACTCAAGGGCCACAGATACGCAGTATTTT
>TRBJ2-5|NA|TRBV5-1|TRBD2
CASSILTSGREETQYF
TGCGCCAGCAGCATACTGACTAGCGGGAGGGAGGAGACCCAGTACTTC
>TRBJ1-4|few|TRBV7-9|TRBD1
CASSLGPGQGNEKLFF
TGTGCCAGCAGCTTAGGACCGGGACAGGGGAATGAAAAACTGTTTTTT
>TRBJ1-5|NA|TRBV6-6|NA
CASSYHISSNQPQHF
TGTGCCAGCAGTTACCACATCAGCAGCAATCAGCCCCAGCATTTT
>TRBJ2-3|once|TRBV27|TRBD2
CASRSLAGASTDTQYF
TGTGCCAGCAGATCTCTAGCGGGAGCTAGCACAGATACGCAGTATTTT
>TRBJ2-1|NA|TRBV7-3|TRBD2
CASSPLAGGGLGEQFF
TGTGCCAGCAGCCCCCTAGCGGGAGGAGGGTTGGGTGAGCAGTTCTTC
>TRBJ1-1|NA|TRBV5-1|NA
CASSPRGDTEAFF
TGCGCCAGCAGCCCCCGGGGAGATACTGAAGCTTTCTTT
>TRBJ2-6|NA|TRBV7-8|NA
CASSFRDRLSGANVLTF
TGTGCCAGCAGCTTCCGGGACCGCCTCTCTGGGGCCAACGTCCTGACTTTC
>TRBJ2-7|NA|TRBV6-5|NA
CASSYGGNYEQYF
TGTGCCAGCAGTTACGGAGGGAACTACGAGCAGTACTTC
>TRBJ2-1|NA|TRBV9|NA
CASSPTHTLSYNEQFF
TGTGCCAGCAGCCCGACTCACACCCTATCCTACAATGAGCAGTTCTTC
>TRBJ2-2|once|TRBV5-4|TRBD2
CASSPGLVNTGELFF
TGTGCCAGCAGCCCGGGACTAGTTAACACCGGGGAGCTGTTTTTT
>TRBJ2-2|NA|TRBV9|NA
CASSVAAGYTGELFF
TGTGCCAGCAGCGTAGCTGCTGGTTACACCGGGGAGCTGTTTTTT
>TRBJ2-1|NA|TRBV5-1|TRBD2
CASTPGGTSGYNEQFF
TGCGCCAGCACCCCAGGCGGGACTAGCGGCTACAATGAGCAGTTCTTC
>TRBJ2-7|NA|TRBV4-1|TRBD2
CASSQVGLAVSYEQYF
TGCGCCAGCAGCCAAGTGGGCCTAGCGGTGTCCTACGAGCAGTACTTC
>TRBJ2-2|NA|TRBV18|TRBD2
CASSPRIGGLRTGELFF
TGTGCCAGCTCACCAAGGATCGGGGGACTAAGAACCGGGGAGCTGTTTTTT
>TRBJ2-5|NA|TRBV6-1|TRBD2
CASSGLAGGGQETQYF
TGTGCCAGCAGTGGACTAGCGGGAGGGGGACAAGAGACCCAGTACTTC
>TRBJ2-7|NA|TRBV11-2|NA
CASSLTARKGSDF
TGTGCCAGCAGCCTCACGGCGAGAAAGGGCAGTGACTTC